This entry is about one T cell receptor beta chain. This sample was included in a study of tumor and adjacent non-tumor tissue in lung cancer. On the study more broadly: The cohort had about a dozen adenocarcinoma, 2 squamous cell and 1 small cell patients.

The CDR3 runs 14 residues. Germline lookup yields CDR1 SGHAT and CDR2 FQNNGV. Deletions cut 1 base from V and 3 bases from J, with 9 bases between. The template was RNA from unsorted bulk tissue. This non-tumor lung sample came from over 3 cm beyond the tumor edge. The library came from three nested PCR rounds adapted from ARM-PCR protocols. Via MiXCR, TCRdb re-called the multiplex PCR reads, giving one row per CDR3 protein. The sample records under 75,000 distinct CDR3 sequences, 55% to 70% being singletons. Material: distant non-tumor lung tissue. J is TRBJ1-1 and V is TRBV11-2, with D unclear. The sequence derives from a woman aged 45-65 years with non-small cell lung cancer. The CDR3, as DNA: TGTGCCAGCAGCTTAGCGGGAGAGGACACTGAAGCTTTCTTT. Protein product: CASSLAGEDTEAFF.